These 24 T cell receptor beta chains came from one sample sequenced in a study of shared clonotypes between healthy human individuals. The repertoire was sequenced with immunoSEQ multiplex PCR; TCRdb's copy has only in-frame clones and lacks some. The data show about 980,000 clones, around three quarters seen once. Sequencing was performed on memory CD4+ T cells sorted from blood. Subset of the sample: CD45RA-negative fraction. These receptors originate from a young man in good health.

The J gene is TRBJ2-5, the V gene TRBV19; TRBD1 matches at 9 bases. This CDR3 contains 14 residues. Per the germline V gene, CDR1 is LNHDA and CDR2 is SQIVND (reference sequence). Trimming at V came to 5 bases and at J to 5 bases, leaving 6 bases not matched to a gene. In DNA form, the CDR3 reads TGTGCCAGTAGTCCGGGACAGGGCTGGGAGACCCAGTACTTC. Amino acids: CASSPGQGWETQYF.

This clone came up a few times. V and J are TRBV9 and TRBJ1-2; D may be TRBD1 (5 bases). Germline V gene lookup returns CDR1 SGDLS and CDR2 YYNGEE. The V end was cut by 3 bases, the J end by 7 bases, with 19 bases between. The CDR3 runs 15 residues. CDR3 loop: CASSAAGQALSGYTF. As DNA, the CDR3 is TGTGCCAGCAGCGCCGCAGGGCAAGCCCTATCTGGCTACACCTTC. The full variable domain, rest sourced from reference TRBV9 and TRBJ1-2, is DSGVTQTPKHLITATGQRVTLRCSPRSGDLSVYWYQQSLDQGLQFLIQYYNGEERAKGNILERFSAQQFPDLHSELNLSSLELGDSALYFCASSAAGQALSGYTFGSGTRLTVV.

V gene TRBV2 combines with J gene TRBJ1-1; D is possibly TRBD1 (5 bases). The CDR3 length is 13 residues. Germline CDR1 reads SNHLY; CDR2 reads FYNNEI. The V end was cut by 4 bases, the J end by 2 bases, with 8 bases between. In nucleotides, the CDR3 is TGTGCCAGCAGTGGGACATTTAACACTGAAGCTTTCTTT. Its protein product is CASSGTFNTEAFF.

This chain connects TRBV11-2 to TRBJ1-1; no firm D call. Germline lookup yields CDR1 SGHAT and CDR2 FQNNGV. This CDR3 region has 13 residues. The V and J ends lost 4 bases and 1 base respectively, with 7 bases between them. CDR3 nucleotides: TGTGCCAGCAGCTCCCCCCCGAACACTGAAGCTTTCTTT. As protein: CASSSPPNTEAFF.

DNA of the CDR3: TGTGCCAGCAGTTTTGGGAGGGGGCTAGAGACCCAGTACTTC. This codes for CASSFGRGLETQYF. The V and J genes are TRBV28 and TRBJ2-5; D may match TRBD1 or TRBD2 (7 bases each). Germline V CDR1 and CDR2: MDHEN, SYDVKM. With 3 bases removed from V and 4 bases from J, the gap between germline ends came to 12 bases. This CDR3 comprises 14 residues.

The rearrangement uses TRBV4-1 and TRBJ1-6, with D perhaps TRBD1 (6 bases). The CDR3 contains 14 residues. CDR1 is MGHRA, CDR2 YSYEKL, per germline. V lost 1 base and J lost 13, with 14 bases in between. CDR3 sequence reads: CASSQGTAPWPLHF. DNA of the CDR3: TGCGCCAGCAGCCAAGGGACAGCCCCTTGGCCCCTCCACTTT.

The genes are TRBV5-1 and TRBJ2-3; TRBD2 is a possible D gene (7 bases). The germline gives CDR1 SGHRS, CDR2 YFSETQ. V shed 3 bases and J shed 4 bases, with 12 bases lying between them. CDR3 size: 14 residues. CDR3 DNA: TGCGCCAGCAGCTCCGGGGGGCCCCCAGATACGCAGTATTTT. Its translation is CASSSGGPPDTQYF.

V is TRBV30 and J is TRBJ2-1, with 9 bases that match TRBD1. This CDR3 is built from 16 residues. J was trimmed by 6 bases and V by 2 bases; bases with no gene match: 11. Germline values: CDR1 GTSNPN, CDR2 SVGIG (reference sequence). Here the CDR3 reads CAWSRQGGSYRNEQFF. CDR3 nucleotide sequence: TGTGCCTGGAGTCGACAGGGGGGGAGTTACCGCAATGAGCAGTTCTTC.

The V and J genes are TRBV11-3 and TRBJ2-3; 11 nucleotides agree with TRBD2. J gave up 2 bases and V 2 bases, and 3 bases lay outside the gene matches. Per the germline V gene, CDR1 is SGHNT and CDR2 is YENEEA. The CDR3 spans 16 residues. In DNA, the CDR3 is TGTGCCAGCAGCTTAACGACTAGCGGGGCCACAGATACGCAGTATTTT. It encodes CASSLTTSGATDTQYF.

The genes are TRBV15 and TRBJ2-4; 9 nucleotides match TRBD1. The length of the CDR3 is 14 residues. With V trimmed by 4 bases and J by 8 bases, 6 bases remained unmatched. Per germline, CDR1 LNHNV and CDR2 YYDKDF (reference sequence). The CDR3 sequence is CATSTDRGAYIQYF. CDR3 nucleotides: TGTGCCACCAGCACTGACAGGGGGGCGTACATTCAGTACTTC. The full variable domain, in which reference TRBV15 and TRBJ2-4 provide the parts outside the CDR3, is DAMVIQNPRYQVTQFGKPVTLSCSQTLNHNVMYWYQQKSSQAPKLLFHYYDKDFNNEADTPDNFQSRRPNTSFCFLDIRSPGLGDTAMYLCATSTDRGAYIQYFGAGTRLSVL.

This clone was picked up a small number of times. The gene calls are TRBV18 and TRBJ2-5, with D possibly being TRBD1 or TRBD2 (5 bases each). The CDR3 runs 14 residues. Trimming removed 6 bases at V and 6 bases at J, with 17 bases between. Per the germline V gene, CDR1 is KGHSH and CDR2 is LQKENI. CDR3: CASSPYEGWKTQYF. The CDR3 DNA sequence: TGTGCCAGCTCCCCCTATGAGGGGTGGAAGACCCAGTACTTC.

Comments on this clone: Different DNA sequences within this sample yield the same CDR3. The rearrangement uses TRBV4-3 and TRBJ1-4, with 7 positions matching TRBD1. The V gene end was trimmed by 1 base and the J gene end by 8 bases; junction bases not matched to a gene: 4. The CDR3 loop spans 14 amino acids. Germline V gene lookup returns CDR1 LGHNA and CDR2 YSLEER. CDR3: CASSQGQGSEKLFF. For the CDR3, the DNA is TGCGCCAGCAGCCAAGGACAGGGAAGCGAAAAACTGTTTTTT.

This clone was detected only a few times. The CDR3 region is CAISDSGVNYGYTF. CDR3 bases: TGTGCCATCAGTGACTCAGGTGTTAACTATGGCTACACCTTC. V and J are TRBV10-3 and TRBJ1-2; D gene unclear. The CDR3 loop spans 14 amino acids. Germline assignment: CDR1 ENHRY and CDR2 SYGVKD. Trimming pared 3 bases from V and 1 base from J, leaving 9 bases between.

This sequence joins TRBV6-1 and TRBJ1-2; the D is unclear. This CDR3 has 12 amino acids. From germline, CDR1 is MNHNS and CDR2 SASEGT. Trimming left V 3 bases short and J 4 bases short, with 6 bases between. CDR3 coding DNA: TGTGCCAGCAGTGAGCAGAGCTATGGCTACACCTTC. It is translated as CASSEQSYGYTF.

This chain links TRBV6-6 with TRBJ1-1; D gene unclear. This CDR3 is built from 14 residues. Germline V gene sequence: CDR1 MNHNY, CDR2 SVGAGI (reference sequence). With 2 bases removed from V and 0 bases from J, the gap between germline ends came to 7 bases. CDR3 residues: CASSYAEMNTEAFF. In nucleotides, the CDR3 is TGTGCCAGCAGTTACGCAGAAATGAACACTGAAGCTTTCTTT.

The chain employs TRBV18 and TRBJ1-4, with unresolved D. V was trimmed by 3 bases and J by 0 bases, leaving 8 bases between them. The CDR3 has 15 amino acids. The germline V gene encodes CDR1 KGHSH and CDR2 LQKENI. The CDR3 DNA follows: TGTGCCAGCTCACCGACTGTTGCAACTAATGAAAAACTGTTTTTT. Translating it yields CASSPTVATNEKLFF.

This clone was observed a handful of times. The V and J genes are TRBV27 and TRBJ2-7, with D perhaps TRBD1 or TRBD2 (5 bases each). This CDR3 spans 11 amino acids. Germline CDR1 reads MNHEY; CDR2 reads SMNVEV (reference sequence). Trimming took off 7 bases at V and 12 bases at J, with 16 bases between the two ends. Written as DNA, the CDR3 is TGTGCCAGCATCGGGGCCCTCTGCGCGTACTTC. This gives the protein CASIGALCAYF.

In this sample, this clone turned up many times. CDR3 bases: TGTGCCAGCAGTAAACAAGGGTTTACGACTGGGGCCAACGTCCTGACTTTC. Amino acids: CASSKQGFTTGANVLTF. The chain uses TRBV28 and TRBJ2-6, with unresolved D. V lost 5 bases and J lost 2, with 16 bases in between. Germline V CDR1 and CDR2: MDHEN, SYDVKM. The CDR3 totals 17 residues. Drawing the rest from reference TRBV28 and TRBJ2-6, the complete variable domain is DVKVTQSSRYLVKRTGEKVFLECVQDMDHENMFWYRQDPGLGLRLIYFSYDVKMKEKGDIPEGYSVSREKKERFSLILESASTNQTSMYLCASSKQGFTTGANVLTFGAGSRLTVL.

The CDR3 DNA reads TGTGCCAGCAGGACAGGGGGAAAGAACACTGAAGCTTTCTTT. Its translation is CASRTGGKNTEAFF. The chain combines TRBV2 with TRBJ1-1; TRBD1 matches 9 bases. J gave up 1 base and V 6 bases, and 3 bases lay outside the gene matches. The V gene's germline CDR1 is SNHLY and CDR2 FYNNEI. The CDR3 spans 14 residues.

The CDR3 protein is CASSFGSGQGEQYF. The CDR3 nucleotides are TGCGCCAGCAGCTTTGGCTCAGGGCAGGGAGAGCAGTACTTC. This chain uses TRBV5-1 with TRBJ2-7; D perhaps matches TRBD1 (5 bases). V lost 2 bases and J 7 bases, leaving 16 bases between the germline ends. Germline lookup yields CDR1 SGHRS and CDR2 YFSETQ. This CDR3 is built from 14 residues.

The chain employs TRBV5-1 and TRBJ2-1; D perhaps matches TRBD1 (6 bases). CDR1 is SGHRS, CDR2 YFSETQ, per germline. The CDR3 contains 13 residues. V lost 4 bases and J lost 5, with 10 bases in between. The CDR3: CASSLQGNNEQFF. CDR3 sequence (DNA): TGCGCCAGCAGCCTCCAGGGGAACAATGAGCAGTTCTTC.

The chain combines TRBV2 with TRBJ1-2; D unclear. CDR3 length equals 12 residues. Germline loops: CDR1 SNHLY, CDR2 FYNNEI. V dropped 7 bases and J dropped 1 base, with 7 bases sitting between them. CDR3 amino acids: CASNGDNYGYTF. CDR3 DNA: TGTGCCAGCAACGGGGATAACTATGGCTACACCTTC.

This rearrangement joins TRBV28 to TRBJ2-5; D not resolved. CDR1 MDHEN and CDR2 SYDVKM come from the germline V gene. Trimming removed 1 base from V and 4 bases from J, with 10 bases in between. The CDR3 covers 14 residues. The CDR3 DNA reads as TGTGCCAGCAGTTTATCTGGGATCGCAGAGACCCAGTACTTC. This gives the protein CASSLSGIAETQYF.

This chain uses TRBV5-1 with TRBJ1-2; D uncertain. CDR1 and CDR2 from the germline V gene are SGHRS and YFSETQ. The CDR3 loop spans 12 amino acids. V was clipped by 4 bases and J by 7 bases, with 11 bases between them. The CDR3 here is CASSPGLRGYTF. For the CDR3, the DNA is TGCGCCAGCAGCCCTGGGCTGCGTGGCTACACCTTC.